Listed below are T cell receptor beta chains from one sample, sequenced in a study of OX40 agonist ivuxolimab in advanced cancers. Some clones are missing from TCRdb's copy, which holds only in-frame ones; the method was immunoSEQ multiplex PCR. The sample contains roughly 88,000 clones, over 75% of which appear only once. Sequences were derived from CD4+ or CD8+ T cells sorted from blood, sampled in a trial of the OX40 agonist ivuxolimab. The origin of the receptors is an adult with an advanced solid tumor such as melanoma, head and neck, liver or kidney cancer. The CDR3 runs from the conserved cysteine through the conserved F or W. The D gene is left open where the match is weak. Clone size is shown for a subset of rows, as once, few, many or a class of expanded clone.

V	J	size	D	DNA	CDR3
TRBV10-3	TRBJ2-3	NA	NA	TGTGCCATCAGTGAAGGGCGATTAACCCAGGATACGCAGTATTTT	CAISEGRLTQDTQYF
TRBV6-1	TRBJ2-7	NA	NA	TGTGCCAGCAGTGTTACCTACGAGCAGTACTTC	CASSVTYEQYF
TRBV11-3	TRBJ2-1	NA	TRBD2	TGTGCCAGCAGCGCGCTCGGGACTAGCGGGAGAGGTAATGAGCAGTTCTTC	CASSALGTSGRGNEQFF
TRBV28	TRBJ2-1	NA	TRBD2	TGTGCCAGCAGTTCGCGGGGGATCTCCTACAATGAGCAGTTCTTC	CASSSRGISYNEQFF
TRBV10-1	TRBJ2-1	NA	NA	TGCGCCAGCAGTGAAGCCCAGATCCACAATGAGCAGTTCTTC	CASSEAQIHNEQFF
TRBV7-9	TRBJ1-2	NA	TRBD1	TGTGCCAGCAGCGGGCAGGGGGCCGGGGGCTACACCTTC	CASSGQGAGGYTF
TRBV7-3	TRBJ2-5	NA	NA	TGTGCCAGCAGCTTAAATAGCGGGACAGGAGAGACCCAGTACTTC	CASSLNSGTGETQYF
TRBV30	TRBJ2-7	NA	NA	TGTGCCTGGAGTCCAATCTTACAGGGCTACGAGCAGTACTTC	CAWSPILQGYEQYF
TRBV6-1	TRBJ1-1	NA	TRBD1	TGTGCCAGCAGTTCCAGGGGGGGGAGGAACACTGAAGCTTTCTTT	CASSSRGGRNTEAFF
TRBV5-1	TRBJ1-2	few	TRBD1	TGCGCCAGCAGCTTGCAGGGGGCCGATGTTGGCTACACCTTC	CASSLQGADVGYTF
TRBV15	TRBJ2-1	NA	TRBD2	TGTGCCACCAGCAGAGCAAAGCGGGGAGTGGACGATGAGCAGTTCTTC	CATSRAKRGVDDEQFF
TRBV28	TRBJ2-2	NA	NA	TGTGCCAGCAGACCGGATAACACCGGGGAGCTGTTTTTT	CASRPDNTGELFF
TRBV11-2	TRBJ1-1	NA	NA	TGTGCCAGCAGCCCCAGAGCCACCGGAGGGACTGAAGCTTTCTTT	CASSPRATGGTEAFF
TRBV5-8	TRBJ1-2	NA	NA	TGTGCCAGCAGCTTGTCAGGGGTTGGCGGCTACACCTTC	CASSLSGVGGYTF
TRBV10-1	TRBJ2-1	NA	NA	TGCGCCAGCAGTACGCAGGGCCCTGGCGGTGTAGATGAGCAGTTCTTC	CASSTQGPGGVDEQFF
TRBV15	TRBJ1-2	NA	NA	TGTGCCACCAATCCGGCAGGCTACTATGGCTACACCTTC	CATNPAGYYGYTF
TRBV5-1	TRBJ1-1	NA	TRBD1	TGCGCCAGCAGCTTGGGACAGGGGCAGGGGAACACTGAAGCTTTCTTT	CASSLGQGQGNTEAFF
TRBV11-3	TRBJ2-5	NA	TRBD2	TGTGCCAGCACCCGGACTAGCGGGAGGACCCCTCTACAAGAGACCCAGTACTTC	CASTRTSGRTPLQETQYF
TRBV5-6	TRBJ2-5	NA	TRBD2	TGTGCCAGCAGCCCCATGGAGAGCGGGAGACAAGAGACCCAGTACTTC	CASSPMESGRQETQYF
TRBV11-3	TRBJ2-1	NA	NA	TGTGCCAGCAGCGAAGAGGATCAGAGATACAATGAGCAGTTCTTC	CASSEEDQRYNEQFF
TRBV10-2	TRBJ1-1	NA	NA	TGCGCCAGCAGGCCCGGGACATCCGAAGCTTTCTTT	CASRPGTSEAFF
TRBV27	TRBJ1-2	NA	NA	TGTGCCAGCAGTTTAAACCCCCTGGGCCCTGGGGCTAACTATGGCTACACCTTC	CASSLNPLGPGANYGYTF
TRBV28	TRBJ1-5	NA	TRBD1	TGTGCCAGCCTCCGAGGGACAGGGATCAATCAGCCCCAGCATTTT	CASLRGTGINQPQHF
TRBV10-1	TRBJ1-1	few	NA	TGCGCCAGCTCGACAACCTTGAACACTGAAGCTTTCTTT	CASSTTLNTEAFF
TRBV7-2	TRBJ2-1	NA	NA	TGTGCCAGCAGCTTAGACGGGGGCTCGGATGAGCAGTTCTTC	CASSLDGGSDEQFF
TRBV19	TRBJ2-2	NA	TRBD2	TGTGCCAGTAGTACCCCTAGCGGGAGGACCGGGGAGCTGTTTTTT	CASSTPSGRTGELFF
TRBV7-2	TRBJ1-6	NA	NA	TGTGCCAGCAGGAGAAGATCAGGGAATTCACCCCTCCACTTT	CASRRRSGNSPLHF
TRBV19	TRBJ2-1	NA	NA	TGTGCCAGTAGTAAAAGGGCAGAGGTTCTTGAGCAGTTCTTC	CASSKRAEVLEQFF
TRBV5-4	TRBJ2-3	NA	NA	TGTGCCAGCAGCCTGGAGGTAATAGGTGCAGATACGCAGTATTTT	CASSLEVIGADTQYF
TRBV19	TRBJ1-5	NA	TRBD1	TGTGCCAGTAGTACCGTAGGACAGGGGGCTCCTGGCAATCAGCCCCAGCATTTT	CASSTVGQGAPGNQPQHF
TRBV27	TRBJ1-5	NA	TRBD1	TGTGCCAGCAGCAAAGTAACCGGGACAGGGCCAGAGCCCCAGCATTTT	CASSKVTGTGPEPQHF
TRBV4-1	TRBJ2-7	NA	TRBD2	TGCGCCAGCAGCCAAGATTACGCTAGCGGGAGTGTCACCTACGAGCAGTACTTC	CASSQDYASGSVTYEQYF
TRBV6-1	TRBJ1-4	NA	NA	TGTGCCAGCAAAGAGGGCCAACTAAGACTGTTTTTT	CASKEGQLRLFF
TRBV5-1	TRBJ1-2	NA	NA	TGCGCCAGCAGGTATGGACAGCAAGCTAACTATGGCTACACCTTC	CASRYGQQANYGYTF
TRBV2	TRBJ2-2	NA	TRBD2	TGTGCCAGCAGTTCCGAGTGGGGAGGGCTGACCGGGGAGCTGTTTTTT	CASSSEWGGLTGELFF
TRBV5-1	TRBJ2-1	NA	TRBD2	TGCGCCAGCAGCCTAGATCCGGGACTAGCGGGATGGGGTGAGCAGTTCTTC	CASSLDPGLAGWGEQFF
TRBV30	TRBJ1-3	NA	TRBD1	TGTGCCAGCGAGGACAGGGGGCCGGCTGGAAACACCATATATTTT	CASEDRGPAGNTIYF
TRBV27	TRBJ1-3	NA	TRBD1	TGTGCCAGCAGACCGGGACAGGGTACCCCGGGTACCATATATTTT	CASRPGQGTPGTIYF
TRBV27	TRBJ2-7	NA	TRBD1	TGTGCCAGCAGTTTCGGGGACAGGGGAACCCACGAGCAGTACTTC	CASSFGDRGTHEQYF
TRBV6-5	TRBJ1-2	NA	TRBD1	TGTGCCAGCAGTTTCCTGGGACAGGGCAATGGCTACACCTTC	CASSFLGQGNGYTF
TRBV2	TRBJ2-1	NA	NA	TGTGCCAGCTCCAATATGAGGGATTGGGGTACTACCTACAATGAGCAGTTCTTC	CASSNMRDWGTTYNEQFF
TRBV5-1	TRBJ1-3	NA	NA	TGCGCCAGCAGCTTGCTAACCGGTCAGGCTGGAAACACCATATATTTT	CASSLLTGQAGNTIYF
TRBV5-6	TRBJ2-7	NA	NA	TGTGCCAGCAGCATTACAGGTAACTCCTACGAGCAGTACTTC	CASSITGNSYEQYF
TRBV21-1	TRBJ1-2	once	NA	TGTGCCAGAACCGTAATTCGGCCGCCAGACTATGGCTACACCTTC	CARTVIRPPDYGYTF
TRBV19	TRBJ1-5	NA	NA	TGTGCCAGTAGTCTGGTGTGGGGGCAGCCCCAGCATTTT	CASSLVWGQPQHF
TRBV19	TRBJ2-7	once	TRBD1	TGTGCCAGTCGACTGAGTGGACAGGGAAGTTACGAGCAGTACTTC	CASRLSGQGSYEQYF
TRBV27	TRBJ1-1	few	NA	TGTGCCAGCAGTTTATCGTTGGGGGCCCCAAACACTGAAGCTTTCTTT	CASSLSLGAPNTEAFF
TRBV6-1	TRBJ2-7	NA	TRBD1	TGTGCCAGCCCTGGAGGACAGGGGGCCGAGCAGTACTTC	CASPGGQGAEQYF
TRBV7-9	TRBJ2-7	once	NA	TGTGCCAGCAGCTTACCGTTTGGGGGGAGCTCCTACGAGCAGTACTTC	CASSLPFGGSSYEQYF
TRBV12-1	TRBJ2-1	NA	NA	TGTGCCAGCAGCCTGCCTAAGACTAGCGGTCCGTGTCTCTACAATGAGCAGTTCTTC	CASSLPKTSGPCLYNEQFF
TRBV6-5	TRBJ2-1	medium-sized	NA	TGTGCCAGCAGATTGGGGGTTTACAATGAGCAGTTCTTC	CASRLGVYNEQFF
TRBV7-8	TRBJ1-2	once	NA	TGTGCCAGCAGCTTACCCTCCAATGGCTACACCTTC	CASSLPSNGYTF
TRBV5-1	TRBJ2-2	NA	NA	TGCGCCAGCAGCTGGAGGACCGACAGCGGGGAGCTGTTTTTT	CASSWRTDSGELFF